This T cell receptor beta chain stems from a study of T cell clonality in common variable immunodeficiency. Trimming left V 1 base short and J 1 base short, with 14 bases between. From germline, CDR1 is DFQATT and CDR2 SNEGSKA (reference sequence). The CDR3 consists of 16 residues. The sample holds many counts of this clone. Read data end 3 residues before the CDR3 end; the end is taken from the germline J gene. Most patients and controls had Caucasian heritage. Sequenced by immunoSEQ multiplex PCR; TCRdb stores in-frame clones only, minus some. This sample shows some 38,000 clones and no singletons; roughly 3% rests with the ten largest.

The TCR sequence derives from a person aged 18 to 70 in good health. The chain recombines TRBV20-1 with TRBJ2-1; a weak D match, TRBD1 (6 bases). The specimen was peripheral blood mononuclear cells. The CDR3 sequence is CSARGPGEGSYNEQFF. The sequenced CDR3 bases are TGCAGTGCTAGAGGCCCAGGGGAAGGGTCCTACAATGAG.